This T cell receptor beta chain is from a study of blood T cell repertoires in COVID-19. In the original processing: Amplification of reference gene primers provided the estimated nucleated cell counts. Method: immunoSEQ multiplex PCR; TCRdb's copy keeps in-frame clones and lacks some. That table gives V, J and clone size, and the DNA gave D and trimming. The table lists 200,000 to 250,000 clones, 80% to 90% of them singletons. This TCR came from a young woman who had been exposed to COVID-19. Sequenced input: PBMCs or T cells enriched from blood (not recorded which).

The CDR3 is CASSGAIAGSSYEQYF. CDR3 nucleotides: TGTGCCAGCAGCGGGGCCATAGCGGGCAGCTCCTACGAGCAGTACTTC. The genes are TRBV7-8 and TRBJ2-7; 7 nucleotides agree with TRBD2. Per germline, CDR1 SGHVS and CDR2 FQNEAQ. Trimming took 5 bases from V and 0 from J; bases not matched to a gene: 10. This CDR3 has 16 amino acids.